A selection of T cell receptor beta chains follows, all from one sample in a study of blood T cell repertoires in COVID-19. Assay: immunoSEQ multiplex PCR; the TCRdb copy retains only in-frame clones and omits some. Found here are some 300,000 clones, around 90% of them singletons; the top ten hold 2% to 2.5%. The specimen was PBMCs or T cells enriched from blood (not recorded which). These TCRs come from a woman in her sixties in a cohort exposed to, infected with or recovered from COVID-19 (not recorded which). The CDR3 runs from the conserved cysteine through the conserved F or W. Fields, in order: V gene, clone size, J gene, D gene, CDR3 DNA, CDR3 protein. A D gene is named only where the DNA matches it firmly. Clone size is not always given. Where it is, it says once, few, many or a class for expanded clones.

V: TRBV24-1; size: -; J: TRBJ2-1; D: -; DNA: TGTGCCACCAGTGGGGGCGGTAATGAGCAGTTCTTC; CDR3: CATSGGGNEQFF
V: TRBV7-9; size: -; J: TRBJ2-1; D: -; DNA: TGTGCCAGCAGCCGTGGACTCGATAGCTCCTACAATGAGCAGTTCTTC; CDR3: CASSRGLDSSYNEQFF
V: TRBV19; size: -; J: TRBJ2-1; D: TRBD1; DNA: TGTGCCAGTAGTGCCCGGACAGGGGGCGTACAGTTGAAGCAGTTCTTC; CDR3: CASSARTGGVQLKQFF
V: TRBV7-9; size: -; J: TRBJ1-4; D: -; DNA: TGTGCCAGCAGCGAGCCCCCTAATGAAAAACTGTTTTTT; CDR3: CASSEPPNEKLFF
V: TRBV7-8; size: -; J: TRBJ1-4; D: TRBD1; DNA: TGTGCCAGCAGAGGACAGGGGCGTACTAATGAAAAACTGTTTTTT; CDR3: CASRGQGRTNEKLFF
V: TRBV6-4; size: -; J: TRBJ2-1; D: TRBD1; DNA: TGTGCCAGCAGTGAGGGGACAGGTTACAATGAGCAGTTCTTC; CDR3: CASSEGTGYNEQFF
V: TRBV28; size: -; J: TRBJ2-3; D: TRBD2; DNA: TGTGCCAGCGCCCCCGGCGGACTACTAGCGACAGATACGCAGTATTTT; CDR3: CASAPGGLLATDTQYF
V: TRBV6-5; size: -; J: TRBJ1-2; D: -; DNA: TGTGCCAGCAGTTACTCGTTATGGGAGGGTGGCTACACCTTC; CDR3: CASSYSLWEGGYTF
V: TRBV7-9; size: -; J: TRBJ1-2; D: TRBD1; DNA: TGTGCCAGCAGCCCTACGGGACAGTTTGGCTACACCTTC; CDR3: CASSPTGQFGYTF
V: TRBV19; size: -; J: TRBJ2-1; D: -; DNA: TGTGCCAGTAGAAACAGGAGAGATGAGCAGTTCTTC; CDR3: CASRNRRDEQFF
V: TRBV19; size: once; J: TRBJ1-4; D: -; DNA: TGTGCCAGTAGTACTATCCCGACAAGCAAGCTTAATGAAAAACTGTTTTTT; CDR3: CASSTIPTSKLNEKLFF
V: TRBV5-1; size: -; J: TRBJ2-1; D: TRBD1; DNA: TGCGCCAGCAGCGTCGGGACAGGGGGTTCCTACAATGAGCAGTTCTTC; CDR3: CASSVGTGGSYNEQFF
V: TRBV7-2; size: -; J: TRBJ2-3; D: -; DNA: TGTGCCAGCAGCTTACCGTCCAGCGGGTGGGATACGCAGTATTTT; CDR3: CASSLPSSGWDTQYF
V: TRBV23-1; size: -; J: TRBJ1-5; D: TRBD1; DNA: TGCGCCAGCAGTCAATTTCCGGGACAGTTTAGCAATCAGCCCCAGCATTTT; CDR3: CASSQFPGQFSNQPQHF
V: TRBV5-6; size: -; J: TRBJ1-1; D: -; DNA: TGTGCCAGCAGCTTGGAGGGCCAGGGGCCGGACACTGAAGCTTTCTTT; CDR3: CASSLEGQGPDTEAFF
V: TRBV5-5; size: once; J: TRBJ1-2; D: TRBD1; DNA: TGTGCCAGCAGCTTGGGACAGGGGGAACGCTATGGCTACACCTTC; CDR3: CASSLGQGERYGYTF
V: TRBV7-6; size: -; J: TRBJ2-5; D: TRBD1; DNA: TGTGCCAGCAGCTTTCGGACAGGGATGGGGGAGACCCAGTACTTC; CDR3: CASSFRTGMGETQYF
V: TRBV21-1; size: -; J: TRBJ1-5; D: -; DNA: TGTGCCAGCAGGCGACAGGGCGGCGGCAATCAGCCCCAGCATTTT; CDR3: CASRRQGGGNQPQHF
V: TRBV19; size: -; J: TRBJ2-2; D: -; DNA: TGTGCCAGTAGTACCCCTTATTCCAGCGGTCACACCGGGGAGCTGTTTTTT; CDR3: CASSTPYSSGHTGELFF
V: TRBV6-1; size: -; J: TRBJ1-5; D: -; DNA: TGTGCCAGCAGTGATCGGGGGAAGGGCAATCAGCCCCAGCATTTT; CDR3: CASSDRGKGNQPQHF
V: TRBV5-1; size: few; J: TRBJ2-3; D: TRBD2; DNA: TGCGCCAGCAGCTTAAGCGGGAGCACGAGCACAGATACGCAGTATTTT; CDR3: CASSLSGSTSTDTQYF
V: TRBV2; size: -; J: TRBJ2-7; D: TRBD2; DNA: TGTGCCAGCAGTCAAAGAGGGCGGGAGGAGGCCGGCGAGCAGTACTTC; CDR3: CASSQRGREEAGEQYF
V: TRBV6-5; size: -; J: TRBJ2-7; D: TRBD2; DNA: TGTGCCAGCAGCAACCCGGGACTACCAAGCTACGAGCAGTACTTC; CDR3: CASSNPGLPSYEQYF
V: TRBV7-9; size: -; J: TRBJ2-1; D: -; DNA: TGTGCCGCGGGCGGGTTCTACAATGAGCAGTTCTTC; CDR3: CAAGGFYNEQFF
V: TRBV11-2; size: -; J: TRBJ2-2; D: TRBD2; DNA: TGTGCCAGCAGCCTTATACTAGCGGGAGATAACACCGGGGAGCTGTTTTTT; CDR3: CASSLILAGDNTGELFF
V: TRBV14; size: -; J: TRBJ2-2; D: -; DNA: TGTGCCAGCAGCCAAGTTACCGGGAGTAGCGCCGGGGAGCTGTTTTTT; CDR3: CASSQVTGSSAGELFF
V: TRBV7-9; size: -; J: TRBJ2-7; D: TRBD2; DNA: TGTGCCAGCAGCTGGCTGAGCGGGAGTACCGACGAGCAGTACTTC; CDR3: CASSWLSGSTDEQYF
V: TRBV28; size: -; J: TRBJ1-2; D: -; DNA: TGTGCCAGCAGACCCCTGGAAACTAGTAACTATGGCTACACCTTC; CDR3: CASRPLETSNYGYTF
V: TRBV27; size: -; J: TRBJ2-3; D: TRBD2; DNA: TGTGCCAGCAGTTTAAGGCCTAGCGGGAGCACAGATACGCAGTATTTT; CDR3: CASSLRPSGSTDTQYF
V: TRBV6-2/TRBV6-3; size: -; J: TRBJ1-3; D: -; DNA: TGTGCCAGCAGTCGCGCCCGATCCACCATATATTTT; CDR3: CASSRARSTIYF
V: TRBV29-1; size: -; J: TRBJ1-2; D: TRBD1; DNA: TGCAGCGTTGCAATAGGGGGCGCTGGGGGCTACACCTTC; CDR3: CSVAIGGAGGYTF